This entry lists 17 T cell receptor beta chains sequenced from one sample in a study of early T cells in non-severe SARS-CoV-2 infection. TCRdb used MiXCR to reprocess the 5' RACE reads, holding one entry per CDR3 protein. Among about 67,000 distinct CDR3 sequences listed, 9.5% to 13% were seen once. Sequenced sample: whole blood. The source is an adult who was a healthcare worker with PCR-confirmed SARS-CoV-2 infection or an uninfected control (not recorded which).

This clonotype was recorded many times. This chain uses TRBV27 with TRBJ2-5; D unresolved. This CDR3 has 14 residues. Germline loops: CDR1 MNHEY, CDR2 SMNVEV (reference sequence). The V end lost 5 bases, the J end lost 2 bases, and 12 bases lay between the germline ends. The DNA for the CDR3 is TGTGCCAGCAGTCATATACCCTCTCAAGAGACCCAGTACTTC. Protein: CASSHIPSQETQYF.

This clonotype was found many times. This chain connects TRBV27 to TRBJ2-7; the D gene could be TRBD1 or TRBD2 (6 bases each). The CDR3 is 15 residues long. The V end lost 5 bases, the J end lost 2 bases, and 16 bases lay between the germline ends. Germline lookup yields CDR1 MNHEY and CDR2 SMNVEV (reference sequence). The CDR3 sequence: CASSASQGLTYEQYF. In DNA, the CDR3 is TGTGCCAGCAGTGCCTCACAGGGACTCACCTACGAGCAGTACTTC.

V is TRBV12-3 or TRBV12-4 and J is TRBJ1-6, with 11 nucleotides matching TRBD1. CDR3 length: 15 amino acids. Germline trimming cut 6 bases from V and 13 bases from J; bases unmatched to any gene: 11. The CDR3 bases are TGTGCCAGCAGCCCAGGACAGGGGGCCTTTCTCCCCCTCCACTTT. Amino acid sequence: CASSPGQGAFLPLHF.

This clonotype was found many times. The chain recombines TRBV29-1 with TRBJ2-3; D is unclear. Germline CDR1 and CDR2: SQVTM and ANQGSEA. V lost 4 bases and J lost 6, with 14 bases in between. The CDR3 has 13 residues. CDR3 loop: CSVVAPSRDTQYF. The CDR3 DNA sequence: TGCAGCGTTGTCGCCCCTTCGAGGGATACGCAGTATTTT.

This clonotype was detected once. This chain links TRBV12-3 or TRBV12-4 with TRBJ2-4; possibly TRBD2 for D (7 bases). V was cut by 8 bases and J by 0 bases, with 14 bases left in between. The CDR3 sequence is 15 residues long. For the CDR3, the DNA is TGTGCCAGCTCCCCTGGGGGGGCAGCCAAAAACATTCAGTACTTC. Amino acid sequence: CASSPGGAAKNIQYF.

The chain employs TRBV12-3 or TRBV12-4 and TRBJ2-1, with 7 nucleotides matching TRBD1. J gave up 4 bases and V 3 bases, and 6 bases lay outside the gene matches. CDR3 length: 15 amino acids. The CDR3 loop is CASSLWTGLYNEQFF. In DNA form, the CDR3 reads TGTGCCAGCAGTTTGTGGACAGGTTTATACAATGAGCAGTTCTTC.

The chain links TRBV7-3 to TRBJ2-3; D is ambiguous. Germline CDR1 and CDR2: SGHTA and FQGTGA. The CDR3 has 13 residues. V lost 0 bases and J lost 3, with 4 bases in between. CDR3 loop: CASSLTGTDTQYF. CDR3 DNA: TGTGCCAGCAGCTTAACGGGTACAGATACGCAGTATTTT.

This clonotype has ten or more counts. The chain recombines TRBV6-1 with TRBJ1-3; D ambiguous. The CDR3 sequence is 13 residues long. Trimming cost V 2 bases and J 2 bases, with 4 bases left between them. Looked up from germline, CDR1 is MNHNS and CDR2 is SASEGT. The CDR3 region is CASSEHPGNTIYF. DNA for the CDR3: TGTGCCAGCAGTGAACATCCTGGAAACACCATATATTTT.

This clonotype appeared many times. The rearrangement uses TRBV5-1 and TRBJ1-1; D call uncertain. This CDR3 has 12 amino acids. Trimming removed 0 bases at V and 5 bases at J, with 5 bases between. Germline CDR1 reads SGHRS; CDR2 reads YFSETQ. DNA for the CDR3: TGCGCCAGCAGCTTGGACAAGACTGAAGCTTTCTTT. This gives the protein CASSLDKTEAFF.

The chain recombines TRBV7-8 with TRBJ2-2; TRBD1 aligns across 9 bases. Germline values: CDR1 SGHVS, CDR2 FQNEAQ. The ends lost 4 bases at V and 1 base at J; junction bases unmatched: 10. CDR3 length equals 18 residues. CDR3 bases: TGTGCCAGCAGCTCCCCTGACAGGGGGTCCTTGAACACCGGGGAGCTGTTTTTT. It is translated as CASSSPDRGSLNTGELFF.

The chain is built from TRBV3-1 and TRBJ2-7; weak D call: TRBD1 (6 bases). Deletions cut 5 bases from V and 2 bases from J, with 13 bases between. CDR1 is LGHDT and CDR2 is YNNKEL in the germline V gene (reference sequence). The CDR3 covers 14 residues. The CDR3: CASSTQGTPYEQYF. The CDR3 nucleotides are TGTGCCAGCAGCACCCAGGGGACCCCCTACGAGCAGTACTTC.

This clonotype occurred a few times. The genes are TRBV12-3 or TRBV12-4 and TRBJ1-4; D gene ambiguous. Trimming pared 9 bases from V and 0 bases from J, leaving 5 bases between. The CDR3 contains 12 residues. The CDR3 sequence is CASKATNEKLFF. CDR3 DNA: TGTGCCAGTAAAGCAACTAATGAAAAACTGTTTTTT.

This clonotype was seen a few times. The chain carries TRBV28 and TRBJ2-4; TRBD2 might be the D (6 bases). V was shortened by 3 bases and J by 2 bases, with 14 bases between the two germline ends. The germline V gene encodes CDR1 MDHEN and CDR2 SYDVKM. The CDR3 runs to 16 residues. CDR3 bases: TGTGCCAGCAGTTTTACCCCCCGGGAGTCCAAAAACATTCAGTACTTC. Its protein product is CASSFTPRESKNIQYF.

This clonotype occurred many times. This rearrangement joins TRBV5-6 to TRBJ1-4, with 8 bases aligning to TRBD1. J gave up 13 bases and V 4 bases, and 15 bases lay outside the gene matches. Germline V gene sequence: CDR1 SGHDT, CDR2 YYEEEE. The CDR3 extends over 15 amino acids. CDR3 DNA: TGTGCCAGCAGCCCTGGACAGGGTTTTTATACCACACTGTTTTTT. This translates into CASSPGQGFYTTLFF.

At least ten counts were recorded for this clonotype. The J gene is TRBJ1-2, the V gene TRBV7-8, with a possible D match to TRBD1 (6 bases). CDR1 SGHVS and CDR2 FQNEAQ come from the germline V gene. The CDR3 extends over 13 amino acids. Trimming removed 4 bases from V and 4 bases from J, with 10 bases in between. CDR3 residues: CASSYRVGYGYTF. The CDR3 region has the DNA TGTGCCAGCAGCTACAGGGTTGGCTATGGCTACACCTTC. Looking up the rest from reference TRBV7-8 and TRBJ1-2 gives the full variable domain: GAGVSQSPRYKVAKRGQDVALRCDPISGHVSLFWYQQALGQGPEFLTYFQNEAQLDKSGLPSDRFFAERPEGSVSTLKIQRTQQEDSAVYLCASSYRVGYGYTFGSGTRLTVV.

This clonotype was recorded many times. The chain recombines TRBV20-1 with TRBJ2-7, with D possibly TRBD1 on 5 matching bases. The CDR3 is 14 residues long. V lost 2 bases to trimming and J lost 2 bases, with 13 bases between them. CDR1 DFQATT and CDR2 SNEGSKA come from the germline V gene (reference sequence). The CDR3 coding sequence is TGCAGTGCTAGACTTAACAGGACACCCTACGAGCAGTACTTC. The encoded protein is CSARLNRTPYEQYF.

The V call is TRBV19, the J call TRBJ2-1, with TRBD1 matching 7 bases. Germline CDR1 is LNHDA and CDR2 is SQIVND (reference sequence). Trimming removed 5 bases from V and 2 bases from J; junction bases left unmatched: 3. This CDR3 contains 14 residues. CDR3 residues: CASSEGQPYNEQFF. As DNA, the CDR3 is TGTGCCAGTAGTGAGGGACAGCCCTACAATGAGCAGTTCTTC.